Listed below are T cell receptor beta chains from one sample, sequenced in a study of patients and donors after allogeneic stem cell transplantation. TCRdb reprocessed the RT-PCR reads with MiXCR, giving one entry per CDR3 protein. The sample includes about 160,000 distinct CDR3 sequences, approximately 40% of them seen just once. Sequenced material: blood, either unsorted or a sorted T cell fraction (not recorded which). Receptors were obtained from a human donor who was either an allogeneic HSCT recipient or a stem cell or donor lymphocyte infusion donor (not recorded which). It is not recorded whose cells these are; they may come from a transplant donor. Each CDR3 is given without its conserved first and last residue.

j_gene | v_gene | CDR3aa
TRBJ2-1 | TRBV13 | ASSLGRKYNEQF
TRBJ1-1 | TRBV6-2/TRBV6-3 | ATATGRPEAF
TRBJ2-1 | TRBV20-1 | SARLNEQF
TRBJ2-3 | TRBV6-2/TRBV6-3 | ASSSRLADTQY
TRBJ1-5 | TRBV7-9 | ASSRGGSNQPQH
TRBJ1-5 | TRBV12-3/TRBV12-4 | ASSLIRDRLDGPQH
TRBJ2-3 | TRBV20-1 | SARDGEVGDTQY
TRBJ1-5 | TRBV5-6 | ASSFGHGGSQPQH
TRBJ2-5 | TRBV4-3 | ASSQDREVRETQY
TRBJ1-5 | TRBV20-1 | SAIGQGNQPQH
TRBJ2-2 | TRBV6-2/TRBV6-3 | ASGSTSGGSAGELF
TRBJ1-5 | TRBV20-1 | SAAPPRGGNQPQH
TRBJ2-3 | TRBV4-1 | ASSQDSQVGGRTDTQY
TRBJ2-7 | TRBV28 | ASSFAPETGAIEQY
TRBJ2-3 | TRBV6-6 | ASSWEDRQGDTQY
TRBJ1-1 | TRBV20-1 | SARGGTDMNTEAF
TRBJ1-5 | TRBV29-1 | SVRQGNQPQH
TRBJ2-2 | TRBV10-3 | AISESQGGANTGELF
TRBJ1-1 | TRBV7-3 | ASSLTPGLDTEAF
TRBJ1-1 | TRBV7-9 | ASSPQLLKNTEAF
TRBJ1-2 | TRBV4-3 | ASSQDLRGIANYGYT
TRBJ2-7 | TRBV5-5 | ASSPVRQLMYEQY
TRBJ2-7 | TRBV4-3 | ASSQGWQGYEQY
TRBJ2-3 | TRBV20-1 | SAVGGEGADTQY
TRBJ1-6 | TRBV12-3/TRBV12-4 | ASSLIRWASSYNSPLH
TRBJ2-2 | TRBV12-3/TRBV12-4 | ASSLGQGDTGELF
TRBJ2-5 | TRBV4-3 | ASSQDPRVRGKVYGVQY
TRBJ2-2 | TRBV11-2 | ASSFLRGTGELF
TRBJ2-1 | TRBV20-1 | SARAGGRYNEQF
TRBJ2-5 | TRBV5-1 | ASSYREETQY
TRBJ1-6 | TRBV5-1 | ASSLTGTPLH
TRBJ1-3 | TRBV6-6 | ASSYGQTSSGNTIY
TRBJ2-2 | TRBV10-3 | AISERDGLAGAGELF
TRBJ2-1 | TRBV5-1 | ASSLIQGAYNEQF
TRBJ1-6 | TRBV12-3/TRBV12-4 | ASSLGQGSSYNSPLH
TRBJ1-1 | TRBV14 | ASSSFKNTEAF
TRBJ2-1 | TRBV4-2 | ASSQDYQGPRYNEQF
TRBJ1-2 | TRBV12-3/TRBV12-4 | ASTLGTGPVYGYT
TRBJ1-5 | TRBV6-2/TRBV6-3 | ASSPFGGGPDQPQH
TRBJ1-1 | TRBV9 | ASSGGQGGAEAF
TRBJ1-1 | TRBV24-1 | ATSDSDREGEAF
TRBJ2-3 | TRBV3-1 | ASSQYLLGTAITDTQY
TRBJ1-2 | TRBV5-6 | ASSLIAGQAYGYT
TRBJ1-5 | TRBV10-3 | AISEGPGPQH
TRBJ1-6 | TRBV5-8 | ASSLTGAVSPLH
TRBJ1-1 | TRBV7-9 | ASSLGQGAF
TRBJ1-6 | TRBV15 | ATSANQGGNSPLH
TRBJ1-4 | TRBV12-3/TRBV12-4 | ASSLDWAGNEKLF
TRBJ2-1 | TRBV12-3/TRBV12-4 | ASSSLMSGLVYNEQF
TRBJ1-6 | TRBV20-1 | SARGKMGGRSPLH
TRBJ2-3 | TRBV28 | ASSLFGGTDTQY
TRBJ1-1 | TRBV29-1 | SVVSLDRGTEAF
TRBJ1-6 | TRBV2 | ASSATRRNSPLH
TRBJ2-5 | TRBV5-1 | ASSFWGQNRAMETQY
TRBJ1-5 | TRBV28 | ASGRRRDNQPQH
TRBJ1-6 | TRBV20-1 | SARGGGNYNSPLH
TRBJ1-6 | TRBV7-9 | ASSFTNSPLH
TRBJ2-3 | TRBV9 | ASSVAPLTDTQY
TRBJ1-1 | TRBV2 | ASSRGQNTEAF
TRBJ1-1 | TRBV7-3 | ASSLTGTGVNTEAF